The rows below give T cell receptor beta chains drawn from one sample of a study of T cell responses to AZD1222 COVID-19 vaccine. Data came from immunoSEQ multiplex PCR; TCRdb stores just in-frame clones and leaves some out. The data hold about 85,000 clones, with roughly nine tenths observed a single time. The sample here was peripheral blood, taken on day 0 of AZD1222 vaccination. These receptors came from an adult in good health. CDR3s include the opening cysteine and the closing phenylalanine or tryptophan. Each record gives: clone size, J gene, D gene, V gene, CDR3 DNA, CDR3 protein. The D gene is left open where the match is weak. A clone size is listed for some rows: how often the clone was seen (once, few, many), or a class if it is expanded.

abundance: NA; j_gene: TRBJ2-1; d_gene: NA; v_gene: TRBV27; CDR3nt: TGTGCCAGCAGTGGGCAGAGGACTGTCTCCTACAATGAGCAGTTCTTC; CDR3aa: CASSGQRTVSYNEQFF
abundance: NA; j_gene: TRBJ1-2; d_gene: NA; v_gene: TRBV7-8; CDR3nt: TGTGCCAGCAGCTTCCTGACAGGTTGGGGTTATGGCTACACCTTC; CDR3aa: CASSFLTGWGYGYTF
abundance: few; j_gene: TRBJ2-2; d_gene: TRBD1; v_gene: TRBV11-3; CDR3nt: TGTGCCAGCCGAGGGGGCGAAAACACCGGGGAGCTGTTTTTT; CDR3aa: CASRGGENTGELFF
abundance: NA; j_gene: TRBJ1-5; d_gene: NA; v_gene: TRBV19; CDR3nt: TGTGCCAGTAGTACCCCGGGATCCCAGCCCCAGCATTTT; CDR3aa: CASSTPGSQPQHF
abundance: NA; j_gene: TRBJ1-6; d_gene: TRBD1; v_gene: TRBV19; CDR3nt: TGTGCCAGCCGCCGGGACAGGGTGTCGGGTTCACCCCTCCACTTT; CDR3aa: CASRRDRVSGSPLHF
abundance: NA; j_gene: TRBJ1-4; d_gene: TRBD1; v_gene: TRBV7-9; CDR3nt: TGTGCCAGCAGCTCCGGGACAGATAATAATGAAAAACTGTTTTTT; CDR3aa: CASSSGTDNNEKLFF
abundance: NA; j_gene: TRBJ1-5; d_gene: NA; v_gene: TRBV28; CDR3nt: TGTGCCAGCAGTTCCCCTCCCAATCAGCCCCAGCATTTT; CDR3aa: CASSSPPNQPQHF
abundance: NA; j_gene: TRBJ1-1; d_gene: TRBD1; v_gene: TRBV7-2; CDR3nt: TGTGCCAGCAGCTTCACCCAGGGGGCGGGACACACTGAAGCTTTCTTT; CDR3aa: CASSFTQGAGHTEAFF
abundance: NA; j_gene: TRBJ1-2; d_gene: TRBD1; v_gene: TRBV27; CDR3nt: TGTGCCAGCAGCCGTAACAGGGGGCAGGGCTACACCTTC; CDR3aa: CASSRNRGQGYTF
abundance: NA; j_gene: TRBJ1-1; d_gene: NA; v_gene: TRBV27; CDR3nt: TGTGCCAGCAGTTACAGTGGGGGCACTGAAGCTTTCTTT; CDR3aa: CASSYSGGTEAFF
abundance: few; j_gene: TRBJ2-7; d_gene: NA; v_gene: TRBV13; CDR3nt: TGTGCCAGCAGCTTTTTCCGGGACCCAAAAGGACGTGTCCAGTACTTC; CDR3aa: CASSFFRDPKGRVQYF
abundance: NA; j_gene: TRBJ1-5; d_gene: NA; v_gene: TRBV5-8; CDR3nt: TGTGCCAGCAGTACGGGTCAGCCCCAGCATTTT; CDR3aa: CASSTGQPQHF
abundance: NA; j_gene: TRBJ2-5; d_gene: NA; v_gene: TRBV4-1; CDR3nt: TGCGCCAGCAGCCAAGGGGACCGCGGCCAAGAGACCCAGTACTTC; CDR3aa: CASSQGDRGQETQYF
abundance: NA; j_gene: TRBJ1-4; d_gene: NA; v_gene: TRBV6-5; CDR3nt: TGTGCCAGCAGGATAGGAGGGGGTAATGAAAAACTGTTTTTT; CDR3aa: CASRIGGGNEKLFF
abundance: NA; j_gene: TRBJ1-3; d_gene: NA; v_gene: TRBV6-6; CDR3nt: TGTGCCAGCAGCCAGACAGGTCCGGGGGGAAACACCATATATTTT; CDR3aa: CASSQTGPGGNTIYF
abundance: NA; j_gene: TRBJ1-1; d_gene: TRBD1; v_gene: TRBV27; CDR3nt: TGTGCCAGCACCCGGCCTGGACAGGGGAAGGTTGAAGCTTTCTTT; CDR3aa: CASTRPGQGKVEAFF
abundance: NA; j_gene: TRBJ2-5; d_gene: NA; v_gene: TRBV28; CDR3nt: TGTGCCAGCACCCCGGGACTTTGGGAGACCCAGTACTTC; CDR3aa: CASTPGLWETQYF
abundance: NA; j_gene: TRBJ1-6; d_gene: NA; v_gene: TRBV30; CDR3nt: TGTGCCTGGAGGAACGCTTCCCCCCTCCACTTT; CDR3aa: CAWRNASPLHF